What follows is one T cell receptor (beta chain) and its context. Its antigen is not known. Mismatch with germline at one junction end may stem from a read error. RNA was extracted from bulk tissue without any cell sorting. Donors were chemotherapy-naive, newly diagnosed lung cancer surgical patients in China, August–November 2014. The library came from three nested PCR rounds adapted from ARM-PCR protocols. MiXCR, run by TCRdb on the multiplex PCR reads, gives a single entry per CDR3 protein. The table includes about 110,000 distinct CDR3 sequences, about 75% detected once. This CDR3 has 15 residues. Germline V gene lookup returns CDR1 MNHNS and CDR2 SASEGT. The data derive from a study of tumor and adjacent non-tumor tissue in lung cancer. In the study overall: There were around eleven adenocarcinoma, a couple of squamous cell carcinoma and 1 small cell lung cancer cases.

Regarding the study as a whole: Top 100 clones took a larger repertoire share in normal lung.

The chain employs TRBV6-1 and TRBJ1-5; unclear D gene. This clonotype was obtained from a woman aged 60-75 years with non-small cell lung cancer. The specimen sequenced was lung tumor tissue. The CDR3 DNA is TGTGCCAGCAGCGAGACGGACGGGCGGATAGTGCCCCTGCATTTT. Amino acid sequence: CASSETDGRIVPLHF.